This T cell receptor (beta chain) is drawn from a study of blood T cell repertoires in COVID-19. As for this clone: The same CDR3 is also encoded by other DNA sequences in this sample.

Profiling relied on immunoSEQ multiplex PCR, and the TCRdb table lists in-frame clones only, not all of them. Of some 250,000 clones in the sample, around 89% were seen once. The sequenced material came from PBMCs or T cells enriched from blood (not recorded which). The TCR was taken from a man aged 35 to 55 who had recovered from COVID-19.

CDR3 sequence (DNA): TGTGCCAGCTCACCATCGGGGGGATCCTACGAGCAGTACTTC. Its protein product is CASSPSGGSYEQYF. V gene TRBV18 combines with J gene TRBJ2-7; 7 nucleotides agree with TRBD2. The length of the CDR3 is 14 residues. J lost 1 base, V lost 2 bases, and 2 bases had no gene match. Germline CDR1 is KGHSH and CDR2 is LQKENI.